Detailed here is one TCR beta chain. The antigen remains undetermined. Treatment given: approximately nine-day PBMC culture with coronavirus spike peptide pools or control peptides (ViraFEST assay). The V gene lost 8 bases and the J gene lost 8 bases, with 13 bases spanning the gap. The CDR3 totals 13 residues. Germline V gives CDR1 MNHNS, CDR2 SASEGT. With the Oncomine TCR Beta short-read assay, DNA from cultured CD4+ T cells was sequenced. Extraction of genomic DNA was performed on cultured CD4+ T cells. TCRdb reprocessed the PCR reads via MiXCR and lists one record per CDR3 protein. The data contain approximately 10,000 distinct CDR3 sequences, around 66% of them singletons. This entry is derived from a study of vaccination and CD4 T cells after COVID-19.

Sequenced: CD4+ T cells from blood, cultured in vitro. The chain uses TRBV6-1 and TRBJ1-6; tentatively, D is TRBD1 (5 bases). The TCR was taken from a human donor who had recovered from COVID-19. The CDR3: CASGARVYSPLHF. Here the CDR3 DNA reads TGTGCCAGCGGGGCCAGGGTATATTCACCCCTCCACTTT.